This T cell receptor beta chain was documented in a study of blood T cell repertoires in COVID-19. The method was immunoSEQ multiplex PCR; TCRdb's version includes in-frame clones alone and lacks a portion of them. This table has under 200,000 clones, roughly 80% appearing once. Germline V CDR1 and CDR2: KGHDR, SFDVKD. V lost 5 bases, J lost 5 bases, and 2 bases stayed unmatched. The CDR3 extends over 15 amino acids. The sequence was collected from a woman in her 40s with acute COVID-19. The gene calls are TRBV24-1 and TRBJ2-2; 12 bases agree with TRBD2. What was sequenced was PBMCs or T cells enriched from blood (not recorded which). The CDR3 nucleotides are TGTGCCACCAGTGGAGGGACTAGCGGGACCGGGGAGCTGTTTTTT. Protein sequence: CATSGGTSGTGELFF.